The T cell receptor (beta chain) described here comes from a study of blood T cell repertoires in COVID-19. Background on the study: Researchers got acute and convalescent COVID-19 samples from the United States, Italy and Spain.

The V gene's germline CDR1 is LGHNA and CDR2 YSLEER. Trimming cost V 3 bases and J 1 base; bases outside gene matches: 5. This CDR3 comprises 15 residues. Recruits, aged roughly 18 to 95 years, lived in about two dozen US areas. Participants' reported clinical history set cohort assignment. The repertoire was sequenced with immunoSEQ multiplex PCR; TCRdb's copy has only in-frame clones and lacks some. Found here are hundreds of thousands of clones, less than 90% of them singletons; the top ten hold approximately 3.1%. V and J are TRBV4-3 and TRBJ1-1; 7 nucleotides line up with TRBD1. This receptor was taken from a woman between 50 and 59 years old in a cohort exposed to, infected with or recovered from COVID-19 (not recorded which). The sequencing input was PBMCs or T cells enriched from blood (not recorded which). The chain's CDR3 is CASSHAGTENTEAFF. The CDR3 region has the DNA TGCGCCAGCAGCCATGCCGGGACAGAGAACACTGAAGCTTTCTTT.